This TCR beta chain originates from a study of STAT3 mutations in large granular lymphocyte leukemia. General study points: At least one immunodominant TCR beta clonotype appeared in every T-cell large granular lymphocyte leukemia patient. TCR clonotype switching after therapy occurred in about 30% of the 18 patients.

Some clones are missing from TCRdb's copy, which holds only in-frame ones; the method was immunoSEQ multiplex PCR. In the table there are approximately 9,800 clones, about 90% of which are singletons. Germline V CDR1 and CDR2: SGHRS, YFSETQ. Trimming took off 2 bases at V and 0 bases at J, with 12 bases between the two ends. The CDR3 sequence is 16 residues long. On this clone itself: The antigen is undetermined.

This TCR came from a man aged 60-69 years with T-cell large granular lymphocyte leukemia. Some clones in this sample may be carry-over from other donors' samples. The gene calls are TRBV5-1 and TRBJ1-3, with unresolved D. The sequenced sample consisted of peripheral blood mononuclear cells. The CDR3 protein is CASSLTGGSSGNTIYF. The CDR3 nucleotides are TGCGCCAGCAGCTTAACGGGTGGTAGCTCTGGAAACACCATATATTTT.